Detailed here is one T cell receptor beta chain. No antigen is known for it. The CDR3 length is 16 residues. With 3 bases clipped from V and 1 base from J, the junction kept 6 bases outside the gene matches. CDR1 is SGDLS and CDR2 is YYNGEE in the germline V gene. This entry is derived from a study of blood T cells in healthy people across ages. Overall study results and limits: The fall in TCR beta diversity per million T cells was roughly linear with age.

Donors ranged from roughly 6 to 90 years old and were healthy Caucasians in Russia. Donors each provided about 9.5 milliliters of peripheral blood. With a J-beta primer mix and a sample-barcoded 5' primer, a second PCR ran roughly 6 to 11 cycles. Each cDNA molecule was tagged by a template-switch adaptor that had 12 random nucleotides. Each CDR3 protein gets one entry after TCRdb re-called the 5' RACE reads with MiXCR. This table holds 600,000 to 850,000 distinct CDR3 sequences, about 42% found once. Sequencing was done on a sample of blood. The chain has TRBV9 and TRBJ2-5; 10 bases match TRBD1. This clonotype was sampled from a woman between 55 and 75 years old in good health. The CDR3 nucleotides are TGTGCCAGCAGCGGAGGACAGGGGGGCCTCCAAGAGACCCAGTACTTC. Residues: CASSGGQGGLQETQYF.